A single sample gave rise to the 20 T cell receptor beta chains below, sequenced in a study of T cell responses to AZD1222 COVID-19 vaccine. Produced via immunoSEQ multiplex PCR; TCRdb's table is partial and in-frame only. The sample comprises 150,000 or so clones, approximately 91% of which are singletons, and about 4% rests with the top ten. Sequenced here: peripheral blood, sampled 28 days after the second AZD1222 dose. The source of these receptors is an adult who received the AZD1222 COVID-19 vaccine.

V is TRBV25-1 and J is TRBJ2-3; the D is unclear. The CDR3 runs 14 residues. Trimming left V 0 bases short and J 3 bases short, with 7 bases between. Germline V gene lookup returns CDR1 MGHDK and CDR2 SYGVNS. The CDR3 nucleotides are TGTGCCAGCAGTGAATATGACGGGACAGATACGCAGTATTTT. Translated, it gives CASSEYDGTDTQYF.

This chain links TRBV5-1 with TRBJ1-1; tentative D call: TRBD1 (5 bases). Germline V CDR1 and CDR2: SGHRS, YFSETQ. CDR3 length: 18 amino acids. With 4 bases removed from V and 5 bases from J, the gap between germline ends came to 27 bases. CDR3 in DNA: TGCGCCAGCAGCCAATTCCCAGGGTCTTCGGTCTTGTTTACTGAAGCTTTCTTT. Translated, it gives CASSQFPGSSVLFTEAFF.

The chain links TRBV27 to TRBJ2-3; TRBD1 matches at 10 bases. Germline V gene lookup returns CDR1 MNHEY and CDR2 SMNVEV (reference sequence). J lost 6 bases, V lost 5 bases, and 5 bases had no gene match. CDR3 length: 14 amino acids. The CDR3 reads CASSPGTGVDTQYF. The CDR3, as DNA: TGTGCCAGCAGTCCCGGGACAGGGGTTGATACGCAGTATTTT.

This chain links TRBV19 with TRBJ2-3; D ambiguous. In germline, CDR1 is LNHDA, CDR2 SQIVND (reference sequence). V was trimmed by 3 bases and J by 14 bases, leaving 12 bases between them. This CDR3 is built from 11 residues. In DNA form, the CDR3 reads TGTGCCAGTAGTATGGGATCTATTCCGTATTTT. Translation: CASSMGSIPYF.

CDR3 sequence: CAITSGVDSGNTIYF. The CDR3 region has the DNA TGTGCCATCACCTCAGGGGTCGACTCTGGAAACACCATATATTTT. The V and J genes are TRBV10-3 and TRBJ1-3; D possibly corresponds to TRBD1 (6 bases). This CDR3 is built from 15 residues. V was clipped by 7 bases and J by 0 bases, with 13 bases between them. Germline assignment: CDR1 ENHRY and CDR2 SYGVKD.

Concerning this clone itself: One end of the junction varies from germline; a read error may be responsible. The rearrangement links TRBV7-8 to TRBJ1-4; the match to TRBD1 covers 10 bases. Germline CDR1 reads SGHVS; CDR2 reads FQNEAQ. The CDR3 consists of 14 residues. The CDR3 protein is CASSLDRGREKLFF. The CDR3 DNA reads TGTGCCAGCAGTTTAGACAGGGGGCGGGAAAAACTGTTTTTT.

This clone came up once. The J gene is TRBJ1-2, the V gene TRBV6-5; unclear D gene. The V gene lost 6 bases and the J gene lost 6 bases, with 14 bases spanning the gap. CDR1 and CDR2 (germline): MNHEY, SVGAGI. The CDR3 runs 13 residues. CDR3 sequence reads: CASSKPGAHGYTF. The CDR3 nucleotides are TGTGCCAGCAGCAAACCCGGCGCTCATGGCTACACCTTC.

The chain is built from TRBV7-9 and TRBJ2-2, with D perhaps matching TRBD1 (6 bases). Trimming took 1 base from V and 7 from J, leaving 13 bases between them. There are 15 residues in the CDR3. Looked up from germline, CDR1 is SEHNR and CDR2 is FQNEAQ (reference sequence). CDR3 DNA: TGTGCCAGCAGCTTAGGGACAGCGCTAGACGGGGAGCTGTTTTTT. The encoded protein is CASSLGTALDGELFF.

V is TRBV9 and J is TRBJ2-7; weak D call: TRBD1 (5 bases). Germline loops: CDR1 SGDLS, CDR2 YYNGEE. V was pared by 0 bases and J by 4 bases, with 11 bases between. The length of the CDR3 is 14 residues. For the CDR3, the DNA is TGTGCCAGCAGCGTAGAAGGGGCCGGATACGAGCAGTACTTC. Its protein is CASSVEGAGYEQYF. Based on the CDR3 plus reference TRBV9 and TRBJ2-7, the full variable domain is DSGVTQTPKHLITATGQRVTLRCSPRSGDLSVYWYQQSLDQGLQFLIQYYNGEERAKGNILERFSAQQFPDLHSELNLSSLELGDSALYFCASSVEGAGYEQYFGPGTRLTVT.

The chain recombines TRBV5-1 with TRBJ2-7; D gene ambiguous. V was cut by 0 bases and J by 5 bases, with 9 bases left in between. CDR3 length equals 13 residues. From germline, CDR1 is SGHRS and CDR2 YFSETQ. CDR3 coding DNA: TGCGCCAGCAGCTTGGAAGGTTCTCACGAGCAGTACTTC. Its protein product is CASSLEGSHEQYF.

The chain employs TRBV5-4 and TRBJ1-2; perhaps TRBD1 as D (6 bases). Germline-derived CDR1 and CDR2 are SGHNT and YYREEE (reference sequence). This CDR3 spans 18 amino acids. V was trimmed by 0 bases and J by 8 bases, leaving 26 bases between them. DNA for the CDR3: TGTGCCAGCAGCTTGGAAGGGGCAGGGGCCCGCCTTCTATGGGGCTACACCTTC. The encoded protein is CASSLEGAGARLLWGYTF.

V and J are TRBV5-1 and TRBJ1-5; D gene uncertain. Trimming took off 2 bases at V and 5 bases at J, with 8 bases between the two ends. This CDR3 region has 13 residues. Germline lookup yields CDR1 SGHRS and CDR2 YFSETQ. The CDR3 sequence is CASSLAVDQPQHF. The DNA of the CDR3 is TGCGCCAGCAGCTTAGCCGTAGATCAGCCCCAGCATTTT.

The rearrangement joins TRBV6-5 to TRBJ2-3, with D possibly being TRBD1 (6 bases). V shed 6 bases and J shed 0 bases, with 13 bases lying between them. Per germline, CDR1 MNHEY and CDR2 SVGAGI. The CDR3 runs 15 residues. The chain's CDR3 is CASRSRQVSTDTQYF. CDR3 coding DNA: TGTGCCAGCAGGTCCCGACAGGTTAGCACAGATACGCAGTATTTT.

The V gene is TRBV5-4, the J gene TRBJ1-3; D unresolved. This CDR3 comprises 17 residues. The germline V gene has CDR1 SGHNT and CDR2 YYREEE (reference sequence). The V and J ends lost 2 bases and 1 base respectively, with 16 bases between them. The CDR3 loop reads CASSLSRGLGSGNTIYF. DNA of the CDR3: TGTGCCAGCAGCTTAAGTAGAGGGTTAGGGTCTGGAAACACCATATATTTT.

This chain joins TRBV9 and TRBJ1-4, with D perhaps TRBD1 (6 bases). V lost 2 bases to trimming and J lost 8 bases, with 19 bases between them. The CDR3 contains 16 residues. Looked up from germline, CDR1 is SGDLS and CDR2 is YYNGEE. The CDR3, as DNA: TGTGCCAGCAGCGTTTCCGCACAGGGAGTAGGAGAAAAACTGTTTTTT. Residues: CASSVSAQGVGEKLFF.

The CDR3 protein is CATSDPGATNEKLFF. DNA for the CDR3: TGTGCCACCAGTGATCCAGGGGCAACTAATGAAAAACTGTTTTTT. The chain is built from TRBV24-1 and TRBJ1-4; TRBD1 might be the D (6 bases). Trimming removed 3 bases from V and 0 bases from J, with 7 bases in between. This CDR3 spans 15 amino acids. CDR1 is KGHDR, CDR2 SFDVKD, per germline.

This chain links TRBV11-3 with TRBJ2-1; 8 bases are a match to TRBD2. The CDR3 consists of 15 residues. Germline CDR1 reads SGHNT; CDR2 reads YENEEA. The J segment lost 8 bases and the V segment lost 2 bases, leaving 8 bases of the junction unmatched. The CDR3, as DNA: TGTGCCAGCAGCTTACTAACGGGAGGGCCGCATGAGCAGTTCTTC. Translation gives CASSLLTGGPHEQFF.

V and J are TRBV4-2 and TRBJ1-4; possible D gene TRBD1, 6 bases. The length of the CDR3 is 18 residues. V lost 4 bases to trimming and J lost 1 base, with 19 bases between them. The V gene's germline CDR1 is LGHNA and CDR2 YNFKEQ. CDR3 loop: CASSLPNGTSKTNEKLFF. CDR3 bases: TGTGCCAGCAGCCTACCTAACGGGACATCGAAAACTAATGAAAAACTGTTTTTT.

The chain uses TRBV7-6 and TRBJ1-5; tentatively, D is TRBD1 (5 bases). Looked up from germline, CDR1 is SGHVS and CDR2 is FNYEAQ. CDR3 size: 17 residues. Trimming stripped 5 bases from V and 3 bases from J, with 20 bases between. CDR3 sequence: CASSPSRGAGVNQPQHF. The CDR3 DNA follows: TGTGCCAGCAGCCCCTCGAGAGGGGCTGGGGTCAATCAGCCCCAGCATTTT. Supplemented by reference TRBV7-6 and TRBJ1-5, the full variable domain reads GAGVSQSPRYKVTKRGQDVALRCDPISGHVSLYWYRQALGQGPEFLTYFNYEAQQDKSGLPNDRFSAERPEGSISTLTIQRTEQRDSAMYRCASSPSRGAGVNQPQHFGDGTRLSIL.

This chain joins TRBV4-2 and TRBJ2-2; 10 bases are a match to TRBD2. The CDR3 loop spans 19 amino acids. Germline CDR1 and CDR2: LGHNA and YNFKEQ. V lost 0 bases to trimming and J lost 6 bases; unmatched junction nucleotides: 13. CDR3 loop: CASSQEGGLAGARAGELFF. The CDR3 region has the DNA TGTGCCAGCAGCCAAGAAGGGGGTCTAGCGGGGGCCCGGGCCGGGGAGCTGTTTTTT.